Described below is a single T cell receptor (beta chain) sequence and its context. Repertoires were generated with immunoSEQ multiplex PCR, while TCRdb's copy carries only in-frame clones and drops some. The sample contains 190,000 or so clones, 82% of which appear only once. The sample originates from a study of blood T cell repertoires in COVID-19. Study context: Samples of COVID-19 (acute and convalescent) were obtained from the United States, Italy and Spain. In each case, the material was cDNA or gDNA derived from T cells, B-cell-depleted T cells, or PBMCs.

V was clipped by 7 bases and J by 4 bases, with 13 bases between them. Germline CDR1 SQVTM, CDR2 ANQGSEA. The CDR3 covers 13 residues. The material sequenced was PBMCs or T cells enriched from blood (not recorded which). The receptor's source is a man aged 35-49 years who had recovered from COVID-19. The chain links TRBV29-1 to TRBJ2-2; the D gene is possibly TRBD1 (6 bases). The CDR3 loop reads CSGQGPATGELFF. The CDR3 DNA is TGCAGCGGGCAGGGGCCCGCCACCGGGGAGCTGTTTTTT.